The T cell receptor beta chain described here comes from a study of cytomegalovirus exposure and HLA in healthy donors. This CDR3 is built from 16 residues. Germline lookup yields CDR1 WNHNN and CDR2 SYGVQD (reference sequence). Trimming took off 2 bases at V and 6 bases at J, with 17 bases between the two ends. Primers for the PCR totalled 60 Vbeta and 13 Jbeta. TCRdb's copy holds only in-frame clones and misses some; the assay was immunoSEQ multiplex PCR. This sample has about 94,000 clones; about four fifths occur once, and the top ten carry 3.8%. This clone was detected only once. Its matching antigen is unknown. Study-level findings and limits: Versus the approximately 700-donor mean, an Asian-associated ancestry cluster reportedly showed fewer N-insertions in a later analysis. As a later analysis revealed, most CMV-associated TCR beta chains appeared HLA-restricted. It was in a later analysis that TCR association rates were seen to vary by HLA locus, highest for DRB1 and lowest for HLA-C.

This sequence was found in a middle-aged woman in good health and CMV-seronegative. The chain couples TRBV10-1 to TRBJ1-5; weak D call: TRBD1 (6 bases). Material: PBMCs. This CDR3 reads CASSEEGRGDRQPQHF. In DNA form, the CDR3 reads TGCGCCAGCAGTGAGGAAGGCAGGGGAGATCGTCAGCCCCAGCATTTT.